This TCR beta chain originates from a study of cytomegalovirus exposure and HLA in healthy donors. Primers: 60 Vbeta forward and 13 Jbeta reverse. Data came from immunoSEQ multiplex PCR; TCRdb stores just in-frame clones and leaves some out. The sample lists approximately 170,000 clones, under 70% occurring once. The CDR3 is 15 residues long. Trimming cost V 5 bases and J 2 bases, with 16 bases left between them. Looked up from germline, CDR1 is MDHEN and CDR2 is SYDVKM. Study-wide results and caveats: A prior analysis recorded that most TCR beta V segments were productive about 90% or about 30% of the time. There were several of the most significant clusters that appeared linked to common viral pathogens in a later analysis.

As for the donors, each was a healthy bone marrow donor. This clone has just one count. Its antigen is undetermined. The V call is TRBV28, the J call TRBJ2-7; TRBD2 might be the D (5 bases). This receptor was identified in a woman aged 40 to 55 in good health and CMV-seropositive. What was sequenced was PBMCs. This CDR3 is CASSPVGRATYEQYF. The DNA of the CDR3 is TGTGCCAGCAGTCCGGTAGGGCGGGCCACCTACGAGCAGTACTTC. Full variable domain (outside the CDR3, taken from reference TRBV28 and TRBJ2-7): DVKVTQSSRYLVKRTGEKVFLECVQDMDHENMFWYRQDPGLGLRLIYFSYDVKMKEKGDIPEGYSVSREKKERFSLILESASTNQTSMYLCASSPVGRATYEQYFGPGTRLTVT.